Below are 7 T cell receptor beta chains sequenced from a single sample in a study of esophageal squamous cell carcinoma under preoperative chemotherapy. TCRdb re-called the PCR reads through MiXCR, storing one row per CDR3 protein. The profile shows roughly 14,000 distinct CDR3 sequences, 40% to 50% of them singletons. Stated time point: before preoperative PTX-NDP chemotherapy. This specimen was collected from a patient given preoperative chemotherapy. The receptor set was obtained from a human donor with esophageal squamous cell carcinoma. The donor label of this sample is uncertain.

The chain employs TRBV7-8 and TRBJ2-1; D is unresolved. Gene TRBJ2-7 matches the end of the DNA better, so the J call may be wrong. Per the germline V gene, CDR1 is SGHVS and CDR2 is FQNEAQ. This CDR3 has 14 amino acids. For the CDR3, the DNA is TGTGCCAGCAGCTTAACTTACTCATCCTACGAGCAGTACTTC. Translating it yields CASSLTYSSYEQYF.

Relative to its sample, this clonotype is large (0.1 to 1%). The rearrangement uses TRBV11-3 and TRBJ2-1; 12 bases are shared with TRBD2. The CDR3 sequence is 15 residues long. Germline-derived CDR1 and CDR2 are SGHNT and YENEEA. V lost 5 bases to trimming and J lost 7 bases; unmatched junction nucleotides: 6. This chain's CDR3 is CASSRLAGVRNEQFF. The CDR3 DNA sequence: TGTGCCAGCAGCCGACTAGCGGGAGTAAGGAATGAGCAGTTCTTC.

This chain connects TRBV6-5 to TRBJ2-5; D is possibly TRBD1 (6 bases). Trimming took off 2 bases at V and 11 bases at J, with 15 bases between the two ends. This CDR3 region has 13 residues. Germline V gives CDR1 MNHEY, CDR2 SVGAGI. The CDR3 sequence is CASSYLLGAEQYF. The CDR3 nucleotides read TGTGCCAGCAGTTACCTACTGGGGGCTGAGCAGTACTTC.

The V call is TRBV18, the J call TRBJ2-3; weak D call: TRBD1 (6 bases). V lost 8 bases to trimming and J lost 1 base, with 13 bases between them. The CDR3 runs 14 residues. Germline V gives CDR1 KGHSH, CDR2 LQKENI. The CDR3 DNA follows: TGTGCCAGCAAGAGTGGACAGCGCACAGATACGCAGTATTTT. Its protein is CASKSGQRTDTQYF.

About this clonotype itself: No conserved phenylalanine or tryptophan is present at the end of the CDR3, so a read error is the likely explanation. No DNA is shown, since the ends of the CDR3 on it are uncertain; the CDR3 is the one TCRdb lists. The rearrangement links TRBV7-6 to TRBJ2-1. Both ends counted, the CDR3 spans 15 residues. Germline V CDR1 and CDR2: SGHVS, FNYEAQ. CDR3 residues: CASSLDGHQETQMLI.

V and J are TRBV6-1 and TRBJ1-5; tentative D call: TRBD1 (6 bases). CDR3 size: 14 residues. Germline V CDR1 and CDR2: MNHNS, SASEGT. The V gene lost 8 bases and the J gene lost 6 bases, with 17 bases spanning the gap. This CDR3 reads CASSNEQGSQPQHF. As DNA, the CDR3 is TGTGCCAGCTCTAACGAGCAGGGGAGTCAGCCCCAGCATTTT.

This clonotype was counted at least ten times. V gene TRBV10-2 combines with J gene TRBJ1-1; D gene uncertain. Germline V gene lookup returns CDR1 WSHSY and CDR2 SAAADI. The CDR3 has 16 residues. Trimming removed 3 bases at V and 3 bases at J, with 17 bases between. The CDR3 DNA reads TGCGCCAGCAGTGATAGAGGGCGGGCGGTAGACACTGAAGCTTTCTTT. Encoded protein: CASSDRGRAVDTEAFF.